The next 24 T cell receptor beta chains were all read from a single sample in a study of Tregs in tolerant kidney transplant recipients. Only in-frame clones appear in the TCRdb table, and some are missing; sequencing was by immunoSEQ multiplex PCR. The table has 60,000 to 75,000 clones, roughly 88% seen once. The sample in question was Tregs from blood, obtained before the transplant. All receptors come from a human donor who received a combined kidney and bone marrow transplant.

The J gene is TRBJ2-6, the V gene TRBV7-8; the D is unclear. The V end was cut by 7 bases, the J end by 0 bases, with 7 bases between. The CDR3 runs 14 residues. From germline, CDR1 is SGHVS and CDR2 FQNEAQ. CDR3 loop: CASTTTSGANVLTF. As DNA, the CDR3 is TGTGCCAGCACAACAACCTCTGGGGCCAACGTCCTGACTTTC.

The chain is built from TRBV9 and TRBJ2-7, with 12 bases matching TRBD1. The CDR3 totals 15 residues. Germline trimming cut 0 bases from V and 5 bases from J; bases unmatched to any gene: 3. Germline assignment: CDR1 SGDLS and CDR2 YYNGEE. The CDR3 protein is CASSVGGTGGHEQYF. The CDR3 bases are TGTGCCAGCAGCGTAGGCGGGACAGGGGGCCACGAGCAGTACTTC.

The V gene is TRBV11-1, the J gene TRBJ1-2, with D tentatively TRBD1 (5 bases). The length of the CDR3 is 13 residues. V was trimmed by 5 bases and J by 5 bases, leaving 12 bases between them. Germline CDR1 SGHAT, CDR2 FQDESV (reference sequence). The CDR3: CASSLDRLYGYTF. CDR3 nucleotides: TGTGCCAGCAGCCTCGACAGACTTTATGGCTACACCTTC.

V is TRBV7-9 and J is TRBJ2-7; 9 bases line up with TRBD1. The CDR3 loop spans 13 amino acids. Germline trimming cut 5 bases from V and 5 bases from J; bases unmatched to any gene: 4. The germline V gene encodes CDR1 SEHNR and CDR2 FQNEAQ (reference sequence). The DNA of the CDR3 is TGTGCCAGCAGCCTGGGACAGGGAAACGAGCAGTACTTC. Its translation is CASSLGQGNEQYF.

The chain employs TRBV6-1 and TRBJ1-3; D ambiguous. Germline V lookup: CDR1 MNHNS, CDR2 SASEGT. The CDR3 has 13 residues. V gave up 7 bases and J gave up 0 bases, with 7 bases separating them. The CDR3 DNA reads as TGTGCCAGCATGAACCTCTCTGGAAACACCATATATTTT. As protein: CASMNLSGNTIYF.

The rearrangement uses TRBV6-5 and TRBJ1-2, with a possible D match to TRBD1 (5 bases). V lost 6 bases and J 3 bases, leaving 11 bases between the germline ends. Germline CDR1 reads MNHEY; CDR2 reads SVGAGI. The CDR3 covers 13 residues. In DNA form, the CDR3 reads TGTGCCAGCAGCTCACAGGAGCACTATGGCTACACCTTC. Protein product: CASSSQEHYGYTF.

Comment on this clone: Other DNA sequences in this sample translate to the same CDR3. The chain is built from TRBV5-1 and TRBJ1-5; no clear D gene. The length of the CDR3 is 15 residues. Germline V gene lookup returns CDR1 SGHRS and CDR2 YFSETQ. Deletions cut 0 bases from V and 0 bases from J, with 7 bases between. CDR3 DNA sequence: TGCGCCAGCAGCTTGGGGCCTTATAGCAATCAGCCCCAGCATTTT. Translating gives CASSLGPYSNQPQHF.

The chain employs TRBV29-1 and TRBJ1-2; a possible D gene is TRBD1 (5 bases). The CDR3 length is 11 residues. V shed 3 bases and J shed 5 bases, with 7 bases lying between them. Germline-derived CDR1 and CDR2 are SQVTM and ANQGSEA. The CDR3, as DNA: TGCAGCGTTGAGGGGCAGTATGGCTACACCTTC. As protein: CSVEGQYGYTF.

This clone was recorded only once. The J gene is TRBJ2-5, the V gene TRBV5-4; 14 bases are shared with TRBD2. This CDR3 contains 16 residues. CDR1 is SGHNT and CDR2 is YYREEE in the germline V gene (reference sequence). V lost 4 bases and J lost 5; bases outside the gene matches: 7. CDR3: CASSLRTSGGSETQYF. The CDR3 nucleotides read TGTGCCAGCAGCCTAAGGACTAGCGGGGGGTCGGAGACCCAGTACTTC.

The J gene is TRBJ2-7, the V gene TRBV5-6; D assignment may be TRBD1 or TRBD2 (5 bases each). CDR3 size: 17 residues. Between the trimmed V and J ends, which lost 4 bases and 0 bases, there was a span of 20 bases. Per the germline V gene, CDR1 is SGHDT and CDR2 is YYEEEE. The CDR3 here is CASSQQPGRRSSYEQYF. CDR3 DNA sequence: TGTGCCAGCAGCCAACAACCGGGACGGAGGAGCTCCTACGAGCAGTACTTC. Variable domain in full (rest from reference TRBV5-6 and TRBJ2-7): DAGVTQSPTHLIKTRGQQVTLRCSPKSGHDTVSWYQQALGQGPQFIFQYYEEEERQRGNFPDRFSGHQFPNYSSELNVNALLLGDSALYLCASSQQPGRRSSYEQYFGPGTRLTVT.

This chain uses TRBV6-5 with TRBJ1-2; D gene ambiguous. The CDR3 runs to 15 residues. V dropped 7 bases and J dropped 2 bases, with 17 bases sitting between them. The germline V gene has CDR1 MNHEY and CDR2 SVGAGI. The CDR3 region has the DNA TGTGCCAGCACCCTTAGGGCAGCTTTAAACTATGGCTACACCTTC. Translated: CASTLRAALNYGYTF.

The chain employs TRBV6-9 and TRBJ1-2; D perhaps matches TRBD1 (5 bases). Trimming took 3 bases from V and 2 from J, leaving 10 bases between them. The CDR3 length is 14 residues. Germline V lookup: CDR1 MNHGY, CDR2 SVAAGI. The CDR3 DNA sequence: TGTGCCAGCAGTTACGGGACGGACAACTATGGCTACACCTTC. This encodes CASSYGTDNYGYTF.

Of note for this clone: The sample contains more than one DNA sequence encoding this CDR3. The V gene is TRBV9, the J gene TRBJ2-3; no firm D call. V shed 2 bases and J shed 5 bases, with 3 bases lying between them. CDR3 length: 11 amino acids. CDR1 SGDLS and CDR2 YYNGEE come from the germline V gene. In nucleotides, the CDR3 is TGTGCCAGCAGCGTTGGAGATACGCAGTATTTT. It is translated as CASSVGDTQYF.

J is TRBJ2-7 and V is TRBV7-6, with TRBD2 as a possible D gene (6 bases). The CDR3 contains 15 residues. CDR1 is SGHVS and CDR2 is FNYEAQ in the germline V gene. The V end was cut by 0 bases, the J end by 9 bases, with 18 bases between. In DNA, the CDR3 is TGTGCCAGCAGCTTAGCGGATCCGGGTCCCGGGGGGCAGTACTTC. It codes for CASSLADPGPGGQYF.

The chain recombines TRBV6-6 with TRBJ1-4, with no clear D. CDR3 length: 12 amino acids. Trimming took 5 bases from V and 6 from J, leaving 7 bases between them. Germline V CDR1 and CDR2: MNHNY, SVGAGI (reference sequence). The CDR3 reads CASSALDEKLFF. Written as DNA, the CDR3 is TGTGCCAGCAGTGCTTTAGATGAAAAACTGTTTTTT.

V usage is TRBV7-9 and J usage is TRBJ1-2; D ambiguous. Germline V gene lookup returns CDR1 SEHNR and CDR2 FQNEAQ (reference sequence). V shed 1 base and J shed 3 bases, with 12 bases lying between them. The CDR3 spans 15 residues. The CDR3, as DNA: TGTGCCAGCAGCTTAGGTACGAGACACTACTATGGCTACACCTTC. Residues: CASSLGTRHYYGYTF. The complete variable domain, with remaining parts taken from reference TRBV7-9 and TRBJ1-2, reads DTGVSQNPRHKITKRGQNVTFRCDPISEHNRLYWYRQTLGQGPEFLTYFQNEAQLEKSRLLSDRFSAERPKGSFSTLEIQRTEQGDSAMYLCASSLGTRHYYGYTFGSGTRLTVV.

This chain connects TRBV7-9 to TRBJ1-1; 7 nucleotides align to TRBD1. Germline V CDR1 and CDR2: SEHNR, FQNEAQ (reference sequence). The V gene end was trimmed by 1 base and the J gene end by 4 bases; junction bases not matched to a gene: 9. There are 16 residues in the CDR3. The CDR3: CASSLGGGALFTEAFF. The CDR3, as DNA: TGTGCCAGCAGCTTAGGAGGGGGCGCATTGTTCACTGAAGCTTTCTTT.

The CDR3, as DNA: TGTGCCAGCAGACCAGCGGGAGGCAACACCGGGGAGCTGTTTTTT. This translates into CASRPAGGNTGELFF. This chain links TRBV2 with TRBJ2-2; the match to TRBD2 covers 9 bases. The CDR3 is made up of 15 amino acids. Unmatched junction bases numbered 4, after V lost 6 bases and J lost 2 bases. Germline values: CDR1 SNHLY, CDR2 FYNNEI.

This clone was seen a few times. The V gene is TRBV19, the J gene TRBJ2-2; TRBD2 is a possible D gene (6 bases). V was shortened by 6 bases and J by 8 bases, with 19 bases between the two germline ends. CDR3 length: 15 residues. CDR1 and CDR2 (germline): LNHDA, SQIVND (reference sequence). The CDR3 region is CASRPSWSGTGELFF. Here the CDR3 DNA reads TGTGCCAGTAGACCCTCATGGAGTGGGACTGGGGAGCTGTTTTTT.

This clone was found a few times. The V call is TRBV5-1, the J call TRBJ2-1; D unclear. CDR1 and CDR2 from the germline V gene are SGHRS and YFSETQ. Trimming stripped 4 bases from V and 7 bases from J, with 15 bases between. The CDR3 runs 14 residues. CDR3 loop: CASSKPPIQNEQFF. The CDR3 nucleotides read TGCGCCAGCAGCAAACCACCGATACAAAATGAGCAGTTCTTC.

V gene TRBV7-6 combines with J gene TRBJ2-1; no clear D gene. Germline CDR1 reads SGHVS; CDR2 reads FNYEAQ. Trimming left V 0 bases short and J 0 bases short, with 9 bases between. There are 16 residues in the CDR3. CDR3 sequence: CASSLAGPSSYNEQFF. The CDR3 bases are TGTGCCAGCAGCTTAGCGGGTCCAAGCTCCTACAATGAGCAGTTCTTC.

This clone was detected a few times. This chain joins TRBV2 and TRBJ1-1; D call uncertain. V was clipped by 1 base and J by 0 bases, with 0 bases between them. Germline V CDR1 and CDR2: SNHLY, FYNNEI. CDR3 length equals 12 residues. CDR3 residues: CASSEVNTEAFF. CDR3 nucleotide sequence: TGTGCCAGCAGTGAAGTGAACACTGAAGCTTTCTTT.

The chain has TRBV5-1 and TRBJ1-1; the D is unclear. Germline V gives CDR1 SGHRS, CDR2 YFSETQ. The CDR3 length is 13 residues. Trimming left V 4 bases short and J 5 bases short, with 12 bases between. CDR3 protein: CASSPDGQTEAFF. The DNA of the CDR3 is TGCGCCAGCAGCCCGGACGGGCAAACTGAAGCTTTCTTT.

Here the CDR3 DNA reads TGTGCCAGCTCACGGGACAGGGGCCCTCCCCAGGGCTACACCTTC. The encoded protein is CASSRDRGPPQGYTF. This sequence joins TRBV18 and TRBJ1-2; 10 bases map to TRBD1. Germline V gives CDR1 KGHSH, CDR2 LQKENI. Trimming at V came to 4 bases and at J to 8 bases, leaving 10 bases not matched to a gene. The CDR3 is 15 amino acids.